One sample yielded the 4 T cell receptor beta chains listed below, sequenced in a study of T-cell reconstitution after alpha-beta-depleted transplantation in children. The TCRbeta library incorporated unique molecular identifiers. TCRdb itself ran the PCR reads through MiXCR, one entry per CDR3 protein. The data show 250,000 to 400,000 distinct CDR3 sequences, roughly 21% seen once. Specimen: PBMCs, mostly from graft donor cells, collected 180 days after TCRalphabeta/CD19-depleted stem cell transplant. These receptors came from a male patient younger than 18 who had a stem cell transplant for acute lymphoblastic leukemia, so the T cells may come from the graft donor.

CDR3 nucleotide sequence: TGTGCCAGCAGCCAAGACTTCAGGGTTGGAACAGATACGCAGTATTTT. This sequence encodes CASSQDFRVGTDTQYF. This sequence joins TRBV14 and TRBJ2-3; D is perhaps TRBD1 (5 bases). V lost 0 bases and J lost 3, with 13 bases in between. The CDR3 is 16 residues long. CDR1 is SGHDN, CDR2 FVKESK, per germline.

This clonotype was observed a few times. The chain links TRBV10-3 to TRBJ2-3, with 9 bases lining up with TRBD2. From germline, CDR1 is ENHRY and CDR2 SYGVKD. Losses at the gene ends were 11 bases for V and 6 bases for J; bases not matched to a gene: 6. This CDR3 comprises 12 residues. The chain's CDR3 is CAVSGRGDTQYF. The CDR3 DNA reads TGTGCCGTTAGCGGGAGAGGGGATACGCAGTATTTT.

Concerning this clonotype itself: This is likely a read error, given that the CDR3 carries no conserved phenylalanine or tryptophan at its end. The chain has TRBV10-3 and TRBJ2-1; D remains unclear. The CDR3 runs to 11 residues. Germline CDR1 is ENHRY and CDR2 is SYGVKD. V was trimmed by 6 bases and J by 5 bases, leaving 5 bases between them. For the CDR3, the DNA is TGTGCCATCAGGGGTAACAATGAGCAGTTCTCC. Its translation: CAIRGNNEQFS.

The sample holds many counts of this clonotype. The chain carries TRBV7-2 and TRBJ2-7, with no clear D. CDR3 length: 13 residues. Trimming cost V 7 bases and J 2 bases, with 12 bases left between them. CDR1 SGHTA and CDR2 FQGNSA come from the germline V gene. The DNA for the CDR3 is TGTGCCAGCACCCCCCTTGGGACCTACGAGCAGTACTTC. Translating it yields CASTPLGTYEQYF.